The rows below give T cell receptor beta chains drawn from one sample of a study of immune evolution from preneoplasia to lung adenocarcinoma. Produced via immunoSEQ multiplex PCR; TCRdb's table is partial and in-frame only. Here the sample spans about 4,100 clones, approximately 79% being singletons. The sequencing sample was made of FFPE minimally invasive lung adenocarcinoma tissue. These receptors all come from a person aged 50-75 years with lung adenocarcinoma. CDR3s include the opening cysteine and the closing phenylalanine or tryptophan. The D gene is left open where the match is weak. Clone size is given for some rows only: seen once, a few or many times, or a class if the clone is expanded.

clone size | J gene | V gene | D gene | CDR3 DNA | CDR3 protein
- | TRBJ1-1 | TRBV10-2 | - | TGCGCCAGCAAGACAGTCCCGGATACTGAAGCTTTCTTT | CASKTVPDTEAFF
once | TRBJ1-1 | TRBV7-6 | - | TGTGCCAGCAGCGCTGGGACAACCGCAATGAACACTGAAGCTTTCTTT | CASSAGTTAMNTEAFF
- | TRBJ2-2 | TRBV9 | TRBD2 | TGTGCCAGCAGCCCAAGCGGGGGGGTGGCCGGGGAGCTGTTTTTT | CASSPSGGVAGELFF
few | TRBJ2-5 | TRBV7-9 | TRBD2 | TGTGCCAGCAGCTTTGGGACTAGCGGGATAGTGGAGACCCAGTACTTC | CASSFGTSGIVETQYF
- | TRBJ2-1 | TRBV4-3 | - | TGCGCCAGCAGCCAAGGAGAAACCGGGACGGACAATGAGCAGTTCTTC | CASSQGETGTDNEQFF
once | TRBJ2-1 | TRBV9 | - | TGTGCCAGCAGCGTGGGTATCAGCGGTGAGCAGTTCTTC | CASSVGISGEQFF
- | TRBJ2-7 | TRBV7-2 | - | TGTGCCAGCAGCTTAGCGGGATATAACTACGAGCAGTACTTC | CASSLAGYNYEQYF
- | TRBJ2-3 | TRBV29-1 | - | TGCAGCGTTGAAGGGGGACAACGGGGGGCAGATACGCAGTATTTT | CSVEGGQRGADTQYF
- | TRBJ2-7 | TRBV2 | - | TGTGCCAGCAGCGAACCCAGGGGAGCCTACGAGCAGTACTTC | CASSEPRGAYEQYF
- | TRBJ2-6 | TRBV4-1 | TRBD1 | TGCGCCAGCAGCCAGGGACAGGGGACTGGGGCCAACGTCCTGACTTTC | CASSQGQGTGANVLTF
- | TRBJ2-7 | TRBV2 | TRBD1 | TGTGCCAGCGGTCCGGGACAGGGTATTTCCTACGAGCAGTACTTC | CASGPGQGISYEQYF
- | TRBJ2-1 | TRBV5-1 | - | TGCGCCAGCAGCTCAGAACCGACTACCAATGAGCAGTTCTTC | CASSSEPTTNEQFF
- | TRBJ2-5 | TRBV18 | - | TGTGCCAGCTCACCAACGCCGGGTAAAATGGAGACCCAGTACTTC | CASSPTPGKMETQYF
- | TRBJ1-5 | TRBV28 | - | TGTGCCAGCAGTACCCCCCGGGGCTATAGCAATCAGCCCCAGCATTTT | CASSTPRGYSNQPQHF
- | TRBJ2-3 | TRBV28 | TRBD2 | TGTGCCAGCAGTTCATTCCGAGCGGGAATCACAGATACGCAGTATTTT | CASSSFRAGITDTQYF
- | TRBJ2-1 | TRBV28 | TRBD2 | TGTGCCAGCAGTTTAGGGACTAGCGGACTGCAGTTCTTC | CASSLGTSGLQFF
once | TRBJ1-4 | TRBV29-1 | - | TGCAGCGTTGAAGTGCAAGGGGAAAAACTGTTTTTT | CSVEVQGEKLFF
- | TRBJ1-5 | TRBV25-1 | TRBD1 | TGTGCCAGCAGGCCGGGACAGGGTAGCAATCAGCCCCAGCATTTT | CASRPGQGSNQPQHF
once | TRBJ2-3 | TRBV9 | - | TGTGCCAGCAGCGTCGAGGGAGATACGCAGTATTTT | CASSVEGDTQYF
- | TRBJ2-5 | TRBV5-4 | TRBD2 | TGTGCCAGCAGCGCCACCACGGGGGGACAAGAGACCCAGTACTTC | CASSATTGGQETQYF
- | TRBJ1-1 | TRBV6-1 | - | TGTGCCAGCAGTGATCAGAGGAACACTGAAGCTTTCTTT | CASSDQRNTEAFF
- | TRBJ1-1 | TRBV5-4 | TRBD1 | TGTGCCAGCAGCTTGGGTTCAGGGGGCTTATTTTCTGAAGCTTTCTTT | CASSLGSGGLFSEAFF
- | TRBJ1-5 | TRBV28 | TRBD1 | TGTGCCAGCAGGCGGACAGGGTCCAGCAATCAGCCCCAGCATTTT | CASRRTGSSNQPQHF
- | TRBJ2-3 | TRBV11-1 | - | TGTGCCAGCAGCCAAAGGACAGATACGCAGTATTTT | CASSQRTDTQYF